Given below is one TCR beta chain in context. Its target is not known. This entry belongs to a study of blood T cells in healthy people across ages. Whole-study results and caveats: Naive CD4+ cell counts and diversity both ran higher in long-lived than in aged donors.

With a J-beta primer mix and a sample-barcoded 5' primer, a second PCR ran about 6 to 11 cycles. A single record per CDR3 protein comes from TCRdb applying MiXCR to the 5' RACE reads. The profile covers roughly 730,000 distinct CDR3 sequences, with just over 55% appearing a single time and roughly 24% taken by the ten largest. V was pared by 6 bases and J by 4 bases, with 21 bases between. The germline CDR1 and CDR2 sequences are MNHEY and SMNVEV (reference sequence). The CDR3 covers 16 residues. The V call is TRBV27, the J call TRBJ1-1; no reliable D call. The sequenced sample consisted of blood. This TCR was sampled from a man aged 40-55 years in good health. This CDR3 is CASSNLGPASGTEAFF. In DNA, the CDR3 is TGTGCCAGCAGCAATCTAGGACCCGCCTCAGGCACTGAAGCTTTCTTT.